This TCR beta chain was obtained from a study of response to subunit inactivated influenza vaccine listed by TCRdb under 2018. With respect to the entire study: To follow how T cells responded to a trivalent subunit inactivated influenza vaccine, the researchers relied on deep quantitative profiling of the T cell receptor repertoire.

Reading the germline V gene gives CDR1 SQVTM and CDR2 ANQGSEA. Cut back by 7 bases and 7 bases, the V and J ends lie 16 bases apart. The CDR3 numbers 12 residues from cysteine through phenylalanine. This entry keeps only the CDR3 DNA: 36 bases, framed from base 1. The sample holds a few counts of this clonotype. This clone's antigen is unknown. Qualities for individual bases were not recorded, and no much larger clone is one base off. The study at large found these results: According to the authors, only a limited number of new T cells may be recruited by each seasonal influenza vaccination.

Receptors were amplified or captured by RT-PCR. Sequencing took place on an Illumina HiSeq 2500. TCRdb itself trimmed the public reads at Q25 with fastp, ran MiXCR and retained productive beta chains. Records with the same CDR3 protein are collapsed into one entry carrying the most frequent genes and DNA. The sample table contains about 620,000 distinct CDR3 sequences; only one count was recorded for over 9% of them. The ten largest account for around 10% of the sample. Another study also made use of these data, one on T cells expressing NK-cell markers. In that second paper, the authors write: TCR beta cDNA libraries were made by 5'RACE template switching that added a universal primer site and unique molecular identifiers. Three sorted T-cell subsets (CD3+CD56+NKG2C+, CD3+CD56+NKG2C- and CD3+CD56-NKG2C+) from roughly 8 donors had their TCR beta-chain repertoires profiled. Most of the eight sequenced donors were HCMV-seropositive and one was HCMV-seronegative. To restrict sorting to alphabetaTCR-expressing T cells, an anti-gammadeltaTCR antibody was added in several experiments. In roughly six donors, the dominant CD3+CD56+NKG2C+ clonotypes were among the top 10 CD8+ clonotypes and accounted for about 1.0-7.5% of CD8+ T cells. Those dominant clonotypes were again the most abundant among CD3+CD56-NKG2C+ cells in a handful of donors, at about 28.3-60.1%. Whether the expanded NKG2C-expressing T cell clones were specific for HCMV antigens was left unclear. The eight sequenced donors were randomly selected healthy volunteers, three men and five women. HCMV serostatus was determined by detecting HCMV-specific IgG in serum with a commercial ELISA kit. Ficoll density gradient centrifugation was used to isolate peripheral blood mononuclear cells from blood. Bulk peripheral blood T-cell repertoires were additionally sequenced from unsorted PBMC for six donors. Priming for cDNA synthesis came from the TCR beta constant segment, and two successive PCR amplification steps followed. Illumina HiSeq 2000/2500, MiSeq or NextSeq was used to sequence libraries as 2 x 150 bp reads. MIGEC handled demultiplexing of the reads and grouping by UMI, while MiTCR was used to assemble and quantify clonotypes. To remove erroneous sequences, TCR cDNA sequences were retained only when supported by two or more reads. The tcR package was used for downstream repertoire analysis, and clonotypes were matched across fractions by CDR3 nucleotide sequence plus V segment. VDJmatch was used to annotate antigen specificity against VDJdb, with one amino acid substitution allowed in CDR3.

This clonotype was obtained from a man aged 50 to 60 who received an inactivated influenza vaccine. Donor details come from another sample of the same person, matched by shared clones. The chain couples TRBV29-1 to TRBJ1-1, and TRBD1 may be the D gene, going by 6 matching bases. This material consisted of PBMCs from blood, taken on the day of vaccination. The bases read TGCAGCGCCAAAGGACAGCGCTTTGAAGCTTTCTTT. Translated, it reads CSAKGQRFEAFF.